The 22 T cell receptor beta chains listed next were all sequenced from one sample in a study of identical twins. TCRdb called the 5' RACE reads again in MiXCR, with one record for every CDR3 protein. The repertoire consists of about 660,000 distinct CDR3 sequences, with approximately 9% occurring once and the leading ten covering 0.98%. This sample also belongs to another study, concerning yellow fever vaccine responses in identical twins.

Material for sequencing was PBMCs. The receptors here all came from a woman aged 18 to 35 in good health.

This chain links TRBV18 with TRBJ2-5; TRBD1 is a possible D gene (6 bases). The V end lost 6 bases, the J end lost 5 bases, and 22 bases lay between the germline ends. The CDR3 contains 16 residues. Germline-derived CDR1 and CDR2 are KGHSH and LQKENI. CDR3 nucleotides: TGTGCCAGCTCCCGAGTGACAGGCGGAGTAGGGGAGACCCAGTACTTC. Encoded protein: CASSRVTGGVGETQYF.

The CDR3 region is CAISESGQGNTEAFF. CDR3 DNA: TGTGCCATCAGTGAGTCGGGACAGGGGAACACTGAAGCTTTCTTT. The chain employs TRBV10-3 and TRBJ1-1; TRBD1 agrees at 9 bases. Losses at the gene ends were 0 bases for V and 1 base for J; bases not matched to a gene: 0. This CDR3 has 15 residues. Per the germline V gene, CDR1 is ENHRY and CDR2 is SYGVKD.

The chain employs TRBV11-2 and TRBJ1-4; 9 nucleotides align to TRBD1. This CDR3 has 17 residues. CDR1 and CDR2 from the germline V gene are SGHAT and FQNNGV. V shed 7 bases, J shed 1 base, and the junction held 10 bases outside the gene matches. The CDR3 nucleotides read TGTGCCAGCACAGACCGTAGACAGGGGGAAACTAATGAAAAACTGTTTTTT. Protein product: CASTDRRQGETNEKLFF. Full variable domain (remainder filled in from reference TRBV11-2 and TRBJ1-4): EAGVAQSPRYKIIEKRQSVAFWCNPISGHATLYWYQQILGQGPKLLIQFQNNGVVDDSQLPKDRFSAERLKGVDSTLKIQPAKLEDSAVYLCASTDRRQGETNEKLFFGSGTQLSVL.

This clonotype occurred many times. V usage is TRBV3-1 and J usage is TRBJ2-7; weak D call: TRBD1 (5 bases). Trimming pared 3 bases from V and 3 bases from J, leaving 12 bases between. Germline assignment: CDR1 LGHDT and CDR2 YNNKEL (reference sequence). The CDR3 is made up of 14 amino acids. The CDR3 DNA reads TGTGCCAGCAGCCACCCAGGGAAGAACTACGAGCAGTACTTC. Residues: CASSHPGKNYEQYF.

Ten or more counts support this clonotype. The chain uses TRBV10-2 and TRBJ1-2; D unresolved. With 3 bases removed from V and 0 bases from J, the gap between germline ends came to 11 bases. The germline CDR1 and CDR2 sequences are WSHSY and SAAADI. The CDR3 covers 15 residues. In DNA form, the CDR3 reads TGCGCCAGCAGTGACCCCCGGGTTCCTAACTATGGCTACACCTTC. As protein: CASSDPRVPNYGYTF.

There are many counts of this clonotype. The germline gene is not matched at one end of the junction; a read error may be the cause. V gene TRBV10-3 combines with J gene TRBJ2-2, with 11 bases matching TRBD1. The CDR3 is 17 amino acids. Germline V gene lookup returns CDR1 ENHRY and CDR2 SYGVKD. In nucleotides, the CDR3 is TGTGCCATCAAACGGACAGGGGGCTCGGGGAACATCGGGGAGCTGTTTTTT. Translated: CAIKRTGGSGNIGELFF.

This chain uses TRBV12-3 or TRBV12-4 with TRBJ2-7, with 7 positions matching TRBD1. Trimming cost V 5 bases and J 2 bases; bases outside gene matches: 9. The CDR3 covers 15 residues. CDR3 nucleotides: TGTGCCAGCAGTCCCCGGGACAGACCTCCCTACGAGCAGTACTTC. It specifies CASSPRDRPPYEQYF.

This clonotype has more than one count but fewer than ten. Written as DNA, the CDR3 is TGCAGTGCAAACCAGGGAAATGAGCAGTTCTTC. Its protein product is CSANQGNEQFF. The chain employs TRBV20-1 and TRBJ2-1, with a possible D match to TRBD1 (5 bases). Germline V lookup: CDR1 DFQATT, CDR2 SNEGSKA (reference sequence). The CDR3 totals 11 residues. V lost 6 bases, J lost 7 bases, and 10 bases lay in between.

This clonotype was seen a few times. The chain joins TRBV12-3 or TRBV12-4 to TRBJ2-3; 7 positions agree with TRBD2. The CDR3 has 16 residues. After removal of 5 bases from V and 0 bases from J, the junction contained 8 bases not matched to a gene. This chain's CDR3 is CASSRWASGSTDTQYF. In nucleotides, the CDR3 is TGTGCCAGCAGTCGTTGGGCTAGCGGTAGCACAGATACGCAGTATTTT.

This rearrangement joins TRBV27 to TRBJ2-7, with 9 bases lining up with TRBD2. CDR3 size: 15 residues. Germline CDR1 MNHEY, CDR2 SMNVEV (reference sequence). V lost 7 bases, J lost 1 base, and 8 bases stayed unmatched. CDR3 coding DNA: TGTGCCAGCACCCTTAGCGGGAGAGGGTCCTACGAGCAGTACTTC. It is translated as CASTLSGRGSYEQYF.

The chain employs TRBV5-6 and TRBJ1-4; no firm D call. Germline values: CDR1 SGHDT, CDR2 YYEEEE. Between the trimmed V and J ends, which lost 6 bases and 3 bases, there was a span of 12 bases. The length of the CDR3 is 14 residues. The CDR3 DNA follows: TGTGCCAGCACGGCCTTGAGAGCTAATGAAAAACTGTTTTTT. This translates into CASTALRANEKLFF.

A single count supports this clonotype. The chain is built from TRBV19 and TRBJ1-5, with a possible D match to TRBD1 (6 bases). The V end lost 3 bases, the J end lost 7 bases, and 16 bases lay between the germline ends. The germline gives CDR1 LNHDA, CDR2 SQIVND (reference sequence). The CDR3 loop spans 15 amino acids. CDR3: CASSMGQPTGQPQHF. The CDR3 DNA reads TGTGCCAGTAGTATGGGACAACCGACGGGGCAGCCCCAGCATTTT.

This clonotype was detected only a few times. This sequence joins TRBV7-2 and TRBJ2-3, with a possible D match to TRBD2 (5 bases). CDR3 length: 16 amino acids. The germline CDR1 and CDR2 sequences are SGHTA and FQGNSA. Trimming removed 1 base at V and 3 bases at J, with 14 bases between. CDR3 nucleotides: TGTGCCAGCAGCTTAGAGTGGGCTAGCTTGACAGATACGCAGTATTTT. Translated, it gives CASSLEWASLTDTQYF.

The chain uses TRBV29-1 and TRBJ2-3, with D possibly called TRBD1 or TRBD2 (5 bases each). With 7 bases removed from V and 2 bases from J, the gap between germline ends came to 10 bases. Germline V gene sequence: CDR1 SQVTM, CDR2 ANQGSEA. The CDR3 is 12 amino acids. The CDR3 here is CSAGRDTDTQYF. The CDR3 DNA is TGCAGCGCGGGACGAGACACAGATACGCAGTATTTT.

CDR3 in DNA: TGCGCCAGCAGCTCACAGGGAACCTACAATGAGCAGTTCTTC. Translation: CASSSQGTYNEQFF. The chain is built from TRBV5-1 and TRBJ2-1, with a weak D call TRBD1 (6 bases). CDR3 length equals 14 residues. Germline CDR1 is SGHRS and CDR2 is YFSETQ. V dropped 3 bases and J dropped 2 bases, with 9 bases sitting between them. Together with reference TRBV5-1 and TRBJ2-1, the CDR3 gives the full variable domain: KAGVTQTPRYLIKTRGQQVTLSCSPISGHRSVSWYQQTPGQGLQFLFEYFSETQRNKGNFPGRFSGRQFSNSRSEMNVSTLELGDSALYLCASSSQGTYNEQFFGPGTRLTVL.

The chain employs TRBV6-2 or TRBV6-3 and TRBJ2-5; 13 bases match TRBD2. There are 17 residues in the CDR3. Trimming took 4 bases from V and 5 from J; bases not matched to a gene: 10. CDR1 and CDR2 (germline): MNHEY, SVGEGT. The CDR3 region has the DNA TGTGCCAGCAGTTCACGGACTAGCGGGAGAATGAGGGAGACCCAGTACTTC. As protein: CASSSRTSGRMRETQYF.

This clonotype was observed at least ten times. The chain combines TRBV6-2 or TRBV6-3 with TRBJ2-7, with TRBD2 matching 8 bases. Germline V gene data show CDR1 as MNHEY and CDR2 as SVGEGT. The CDR3 has 14 amino acids. J gave up 3 bases and V 2 bases, and 3 bases lay outside the gene matches. This chain's CDR3 is CASSYLAGGYEQYF. Here the CDR3 DNA reads TGTGCCAGCAGTTACCTAGCGGGTGGCTACGAGCAGTACTTC.

This clonotype occurred many times. This sequence joins TRBV6-2 or TRBV6-3 and TRBJ1-5; D not resolved. The CDR3 sequence is 16 residues long. Germline V gene lookup returns CDR1 MNHEY and CDR2 SVGEGT. Trimming shortened V by 0 bases and J by 3 bases, and 12 bases separated the two germline ends. Here the CDR3 DNA reads TGTGCCAGCAGTTACTCTCGGGGAGAGGTCAATCAGCCCCAGCATTTT. Translating it yields CASSYSRGEVNQPQHF.

This clonotype appeared a few times. The gene calls are TRBV28 and TRBJ2-3, with a possible D match to TRBD2 (6 bases). CDR3 size: 15 residues. Germline lookup yields CDR1 MDHEN and CDR2 SYDVKM. Trimming shortened V by 5 bases and J by 2 bases, and 14 bases separated the two germline ends. For the CDR3, the DNA is TGTGCCAGCAGTCTACCCGGGACTGCCACAGATACGCAGTATTTT. Encoded protein: CASSLPGTATDTQYF.

This clonotype was found a few times. This sequence joins TRBV30 and TRBJ2-1, with TRBD1 matching 9 bases. CDR1 and CDR2 from the germline V gene are GTSNPN and SVGIG (reference sequence). The CDR3 length is 13 residues. J lost 13 bases, V lost 1 base, and 8 bases had no gene match. As DNA, the CDR3 is TGTGCCTGGAGTGAGGCGACAGGGGGGGTACAGTTCTTC. Its translation is CAWSEATGGVQFF. Filled out from reference TRBV30 and TRBJ2-1, the complete variable domain reads SQTIHQWPATLVQPVGSPLSLECTVEGTSNPNLYWYRQAAGRGLQLLFYSVGIGQISSEVPQNLSASRPQDRQFILSSKKLLLSDSGFYLCAWSEATGGVQFFGPGTRLTVL.

This chain joins TRBV24-1 and TRBJ2-1, with 7 positions matching TRBD2. Germline loops: CDR1 KGHDR, CDR2 SFDVKD. The CDR3 spans 16 residues. J lost 4 bases, V lost 1 base, and 6 bases had no gene match. In DNA, the CDR3 is TGTGCCACCAGTGATTTAATCGCTAGCGGTTACAATGAGCAGTTCTTC. Translation gives CATSDLIASGYNEQFF.

This clonotype turned up a few times. The chain carries TRBV11-2 and TRBJ1-2; 9 nucleotides line up with TRBD1. V lost 4 bases and J lost 7; bases outside the gene matches: 4. The CDR3 has 13 amino acids. Germline V gene sequence: CDR1 SGHAT, CDR2 FQNNGV. The CDR3 DNA follows: TGTGCCAGCAGCTCACAGGGGGCTGCTGGCTACACCTTC. This codes for CASSSQGAAGYTF.